This T cell receptor beta chain derives from a study of cytomegalovirus exposure and HLA in healthy donors. It was with 60 Vbeta and 13 Jbeta primers that the PCR ran. The table came from immunoSEQ multiplex PCR; TCRdb's copy has only in-frame clones and leaves some out. Among around 130,000 clones listed, around 75% were seen once. Germline V lookup: CDR1 SGHTA, CDR2 FQGTGA. V lost 6 bases, J lost 1 base, and 14 bases lay in between. This CDR3 region has 15 residues. This TCR was recovered from a man aged 25 to 40 in good health and CMV-seronegative. The sample taken for sequencing was PBMCs. The V and J genes are TRBV7-3 and TRBJ2-3; tentatively, D is TRBD2 (6 bases). The CDR3 region is CASSLTASGTDTQYF. The DNA of the CDR3 is TGTGCCAGCAGTCTTACGGCTAGCGGCACAGATACGCAGTATTTT. Full variable domain (outside the CDR3, taken from reference TRBV7-3 and TRBJ2-3): GAGVSQTPSNKVTEKGKYVELRCDPISGHTALYWYRQSLGQGPEFLIYFQGTGAADDSGLPNDRFFAVRPEGSVSTLKIQRTERGDSAVYLCASSLTASGTDTQYFGPGTRLTVL.